Below, 18 T cell receptor beta chains from the same sample are listed, as sequenced in a study of T cell repertoires in cytomegalovirus infection. TCRdb fed the reads into MiXCR, producing one record per CDR3 protein. Found here are hundreds of thousands of distinct CDR3 sequences, about 31% of them singletons; the top ten hold roughly an eighth. No antigen is known for these receptors. The sample in question was cultured CD8+ T cells from PBMCs, obtained from culture after CMV antigen stimulation. These receptors originate from a human donor in good health (CMV status not recorded). Some clones in this sample may be carry-over from other donors' samples.

There are many counts of this clonotype. The chain employs TRBV11-1 and TRBJ2-3; weak D call: TRBD2 (7 bases). The germline CDR1 and CDR2 sequences are SGHAT and FQDESV (reference sequence). The CDR3 loop spans 16 amino acids. Deletions cut 2 bases from V and 2 bases from J, with 14 bases between. CDR3 in amino acids: CASSLRAGANTDTQYF. For the CDR3, the DNA is TGTGCCAGCAGCTTAAGGGCGGGGGCGAACACAGATACGCAGTATTTT.

The chain links TRBV19 to TRBJ2-7; weak D call: TRBD2 (5 bases). CDR1 LNHDA and CDR2 SQIVND come from the germline V gene (reference sequence). V was trimmed by 8 bases and J by 4 bases, leaving 18 bases between them. The CDR3 is 14 amino acids. DNA of the CDR3: TGTGCCAGTGGACCGGGATCCTCAGTATACGAGCAGTACTTC. This codes for CASGPGSSVYEQYF.

The chain employs TRBV7-8 and TRBJ2-5; D possibly corresponds to TRBD1 (6 bases). The CDR3 loop spans 16 amino acids. Germline V gene sequence: CDR1 SGHVS, CDR2 FQNEAQ. Deletions cut 5 bases from V and 4 bases from J, with 20 bases between. The CDR3 bases are TGTGCCAGCAGCCCTCTATCAGGGGTGGTGGGAGAGACCCAGTACTTC. This gives the protein CASSPLSGVVGETQYF.

This sequence joins TRBV19 and TRBJ2-4; 8 positions agree with TRBD2. With V trimmed by 3 bases and J by 0 bases, 10 bases remained unmatched. Germline V gene data show CDR1 as LNHDA and CDR2 as SQIVND (reference sequence). This CDR3 is 18 amino acids long. The CDR3 reads CASSIRLARIVAKNIQYF. The CDR3 region has the DNA TGTGCCAGTAGTATCCGACTAGCGAGGATTGTAGCCAAAAACATTCAGTACTTC.

The rearrangement uses TRBV7-6 and TRBJ2-1, with 8 bases aligning to TRBD2. The CDR3 has 20 residues. Germline V gene sequence: CDR1 SGHVS, CDR2 FNYEAQ. The junction had 23 bases not matched to a gene; V was cut back by 10 bases and J by 0 bases. The CDR3 nucleotides are TGTGCCAACAGGTCATCAGGTTTCGAGCGGGGGCTAAGCTCCTACAATGAGCAGTTCTTC. Translated: CANRSSGFERGLSSYNEQFF. Together with reference TRBV7-6 and TRBJ2-1, the CDR3 gives the full variable domain: GAGVSQSPRYKVTKRGQDVALRCDPISGHVSLYWYRQALGQGPEFLTYFNYEAQQDKSGLPNDRFSAERPEGSISTLTIQRTEQRDSAMYRCANRSSGFERGLSSYNEQFFGPGTRLTVL.

This sequence joins TRBV20-1 and TRBJ2-7; TRBD2 aligns across 7 bases. CDR3 length: 14 residues. Trimming removed 3 bases from V and 2 bases from J; junction bases left unmatched: 7. The V gene's germline CDR1 is DFQATT and CDR2 SNEGSKA (reference sequence). The CDR3: CSASRRGVPYEQYF. The DNA of the CDR3 is TGCAGTGCTAGTCGTCGGGGGGTTCCCTACGAGCAGTACTTC.

This rearrangement joins TRBV4-1 to TRBJ1-4; D is undetermined. V was pared by 1 base and J by 4 bases, with 7 bases between. Per the germline V gene, CDR1 is MGHRA and CDR2 is YSYEKL. CDR3 size: 14 residues. CDR3 DNA: TGCGCCAGCAGCCAAGCGGCCTTTAATGAAAAACTGTTTTTT. It specifies CASSQAAFNEKLFF.

The chain recombines TRBV20-1 with TRBJ1-1; weak D call: TRBD1 (5 bases). The CDR3 spans 15 residues. Looked up from germline, CDR1 is DFQATT and CDR2 is SNEGSKA (reference sequence). Deletions cut 1 base from V and 0 bases from J, with 12 bases between. In DNA form, the CDR3 reads TGCAGTGCTAGAGCCCCTGGGGGGGTGAACACTGAAGCTTTCTTT. This codes for CSARAPGGVNTEAFF.

This clonotype was recorded a few times. This sequence joins TRBV9 and TRBJ1-5, with 9 bases matching TRBD1. The CDR3 is made up of 14 amino acids. Unmatched junction bases numbered 2, after V lost 3 bases and J lost 4 bases. Germline V gives CDR1 SGDLS, CDR2 YYNGEE. The CDR3 nucleotides are TGTGCCAGCAGCGACGGACAGGGGAATCAGCCCCAGCATTTT. Protein: CASSDGQGNQPQHF.

The rearrangement uses TRBV12-5 and TRBJ2-7; no reliable D call. V gave up 2 bases and J gave up 4 bases, with 6 bases separating them. Per the germline V gene, CDR1 is LGHNT and CDR2 is FRNRAP. The CDR3 sequence is 12 residues long. The CDR3 DNA reads as TGTGCTAGTGGTTTGAAGGGTTACGAGCAGTACTTC. Amino acids: CASGLKGYEQYF.

This clonotype appeared once. The chain uses TRBV12-3 or TRBV12-4 and TRBJ2-5; D is unresolved. V was pared by 1 base and J by 5 bases, with 11 bases between. This CDR3 has 14 amino acids. The CDR3 DNA is TGTGCCAGCAGTTTAGTGAGTGAAATTGAGACCCAGTACTTC. Translation: CASSLVSEIETQYF.

This clonotype was found a few times. This chain uses TRBV28 with TRBJ1-2, with D unclear. The CDR3 runs to 11 residues. CDR1 and CDR2 from the germline V gene are MDHEN and SYDVKM. V was pared by 7 bases and J by 8 bases, with 11 bases between. The CDR3 sequence is CASMGGNGYTF. The CDR3 DNA reads as TGTGCCAGCATGGGAGGGAACGGCTACACCTTC.

This clonotype was seen a few times. The chain combines TRBV6-2 or TRBV6-3 with TRBJ2-3, with 10 bases identical to TRBD2. The CDR3 spans 16 residues. Trimming took 2 bases from V and 0 from J; bases not matched to a gene: 2. Per germline, CDR1 MNHEY and CDR2 SVGEGT. The CDR3 reads CASSYLAGDSTDTQYF. CDR3 coding DNA: TGTGCCAGCAGTTACCTAGCGGGGGATAGCACAGATACGCAGTATTTT.

The chain combines TRBV13 with TRBJ2-3; D may correspond to TRBD1 or TRBD2 (6 bases each). With 5 bases removed from V and 5 bases from J, the gap between germline ends came to 20 bases. Germline loops: CDR1 PRHDT, CDR2 FYEKMQ (reference sequence). There are 16 residues in the CDR3. The DNA of the CDR3 is TGTGCCAGCAGCACCCAACAAAGGGGGGCTGGAGATACGCAGTATTTT. Translated: CASSTQQRGAGDTQYF.

This clonotype occurred many times. This sequence joins TRBV7-2 and TRBJ2-7, with D possibly TRBD1 on 7 matching bases. There are 14 residues in the CDR3. Germline CDR1 SGHTA, CDR2 FQGNSA. Trimming left V 4 bases short and J 0 bases short, with 10 bases between. CDR3 bases: TGTGCCAGCAGCTGGGGGGACAGCTCCTACGAGCAGTACGTC. It yields the protein CASSWGDSSYEQYV.

The chain has TRBV7-9 and TRBJ1-1; TRBD1 agrees at 9 bases. Unmatched junction bases numbered 6, after V lost 5 bases and J lost 5 bases. The CDR3 totals 14 residues. Per the germline V gene, CDR1 is SEHNR and CDR2 is FQNEAQ (reference sequence). CDR3 nucleotide sequence: TGTGCCAGCAGCGCCCGACAGGGGGGAACTGAAGCTTTCTTT. Translation: CASSARQGGTEAFF.

The rearrangement links TRBV6-6 to TRBJ2-7; D is unclear. V dropped 0 bases and J dropped 3 bases, with 6 bases sitting between them. The CDR3 spans 13 residues. From germline, CDR1 is MNHNY and CDR2 SVGAGI (reference sequence). The CDR3 DNA sequence: TGTGCCAGCAGTTACTCGAACAACTACGAGCAGTACGTC. This translates into CASSYSNNYEQYV.

As regards this clonotype: This may be a read error: a much more frequent sequence differs by one nucleotide. The J gene is TRBJ2-7, the V gene TRBV7-2; D uncertain. V gave up 1 base and J gave up 8 bases, with 18 bases separating them. Germline CDR1 and CDR2: SGHTA and FQGNSA. The CDR3 totals 15 residues. As DNA, the CDR3 is TGTGCCAGCAGCTTAGAGATCGGACGGATATACAAGCAGTACGTC. This codes for CASSLEIGRIYKQYV.